A single sample is the source of the 7 T cell receptor beta chains below, sequenced in a study of T-cell reconstitution after alpha-beta-depleted transplantation in children. Unique molecular identifiers featured in how the TCRbeta library was prepared. A single record per CDR3 protein comes from TCRdb applying MiXCR to the PCR reads. The sample has a few hundred thousand distinct CDR3 sequences; around 9.9% are singletons. This material consisted of PBMCs from the stem cell graft donor, taken from the stem cell graft. The receptor set was obtained from a human donor who donated a stem cell graft to a child with acute myeloid leukemia.

This clonotype was found a few times. The chain is built from TRBV25-1 and TRBJ1-2; D is unclear. The CDR3 is 15 residues long. Germline V gene data show CDR1 as MGHDK and CDR2 as SYGVNS. The V end lost 4 bases, the J end lost 4 bases, and 16 bases lay between the germline ends. CDR3 protein: CASSAAGLTPYGYTF. The DNA of the CDR3 is TGTGCCAGCAGTGCGGCAGGACTGACCCCCTATGGCTACACCTTC.

The chain uses TRBV21-1 and TRBJ2-1; TRBD1 is the table's D call and was not checked against the DNA. TRBV21-1 is a pseudogene locus. This CDR3 is built from 18 residues. In DNA form, the CDR3 reads TGTGCCAGCAGCAAAATAGGGGGCGGGACACCCTCCTACAATGAGCAGTTCTTC. This translates into CASSKIGGGTPSYNEQFF.

In this sample, this clonotype turned up a few times. J is TRBJ1-1 and V is TRBV5-1; TRBD1 agrees at 8 bases. The CDR3 has 13 amino acids. Per the germline V gene, CDR1 is SGHRS and CDR2 is YFSETQ. The J segment lost 3 bases and the V segment lost 3 bases, leaving 1 base of the junction unmatched. The CDR3 DNA follows: TGCGCCAGCAGCTCGACAGGGGACACTGAAGCTTTCTTT. Protein: CASSSTGDTEAFF.

This clonotype came up many times. The chain is built from TRBV4-1 and TRBJ1-6, with no clear D. V lost 0 bases and J lost 5, with 8 bases in between. The CDR3 is made up of 15 amino acids. From germline, CDR1 is MGHRA and CDR2 YSYEKL. CDR3 bases: TGCGCCAGCAGCCAAGATTCCGTTAATAATTCACCCCTCCACTTT. Its protein is CASSQDSVNNSPLHF.

This clonotype was counted ten times or more. The chain has TRBV25-1 and TRBJ2-7; 7 nucleotides match TRBD2. The CDR3 is made up of 13 amino acids. Germline CDR1 is MGHDK and CDR2 is SYGVNS. Trimming removed 3 bases from V and 6 bases from J; junction bases left unmatched: 5. Written as DNA, the CDR3 is TGTGCCAGCAGTGAGGTAGGGAGGGTCGAGCAGTACGTC. Translation gives CASSEVGRVEQYV.

This clonotype was observed a few times. V usage is TRBV9 and J usage is TRBJ1-5; D gene ambiguous. CDR3 length equals 14 residues. Trimming took off 0 bases at V and 9 bases at J, with 13 bases between the two ends. The germline V gene has CDR1 SGDLS and CDR2 YYNGEE. CDR3 amino acids: CASSVEPGSGPQHF. In DNA form, the CDR3 reads TGTGCCAGCAGCGTAGAGCCCGGGAGCGGGCCCCAGCATTTT.

This clonotype turned up a few times. V is TRBV20-1 and J is TRBJ2-3; TRBD2 matches 7 bases. CDR3 length equals 13 residues. CDR1 and CDR2 from the germline V gene are DFQATT and SNEGSKA (reference sequence). V lost 3 bases and J lost 4; bases outside the gene matches: 4. The CDR3 sequence: CSARTSFPDTQYF. The CDR3 DNA is TGCAGTGCTAGGACTAGCTTCCCAGATACGCAGTATTTT.